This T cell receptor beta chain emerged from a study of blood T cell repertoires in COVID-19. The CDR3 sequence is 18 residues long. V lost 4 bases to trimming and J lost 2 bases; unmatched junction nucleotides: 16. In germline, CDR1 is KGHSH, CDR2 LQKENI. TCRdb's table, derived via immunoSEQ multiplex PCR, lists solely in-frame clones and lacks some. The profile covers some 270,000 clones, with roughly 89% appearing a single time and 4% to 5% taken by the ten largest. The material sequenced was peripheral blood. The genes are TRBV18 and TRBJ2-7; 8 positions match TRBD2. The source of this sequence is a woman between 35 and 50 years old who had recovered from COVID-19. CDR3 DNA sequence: TGTGCCAGCTCACTCACAGCGAGGAGCGGGGGCTATACCTACGAGCAGTACTTC. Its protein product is CASSLTARSGGYTYEQYF.